Here is one T cell receptor (beta chain) with its context. Its antigen is unidentified. This record comes from a study of cytomegalovirus exposure and HLA in healthy donors. Study-wide background: Researchers found that roughly 80% of about 400 genotyped donors fell within the Caucasian-associated ancestry cluster. General study results and limits: Most CMV-associated TCR beta chains appeared HLA-restricted in a later analysis.

The V segment lost 5 bases and the J segment 6 bases; nucleotides outside the gene matches: 8. The germline V gene has CDR1 LNHDA and CDR2 SQIVND (reference sequence). The CDR3 is made up of 14 amino acids. Primers included in the PCR were 60 Vbeta and 13 Jbeta primers. Original data processing: The authors later counted about 80 million unique TCR beta chains, 9 million to 12 million of them shared. Clones were read by immunoSEQ multiplex PCR, and TCRdb kept only the in-frame ones, dropping some. D and trimming come from the DNA, and the V and J calls and clone size come from that table. The sample holds 120,000 or so clones; about 78% are singletons and the top ten take around 4%. All donors participated as healthy donors of bone marrow.

The J gene is TRBJ2-3, the V gene TRBV19; 7 bases are shared with TRBD2. Specimen: PBMCs. The receptor comes from a man aged 25 to 40 in good health and CMV-seronegative. CDR3 region: CASSVRLAWDTQYF. CDR3 in DNA: TGTGCCAGTAGTGTACGACTAGCTTGGGATACGCAGTATTTT. The whole variable domain, remainder taken from reference TRBV19 and TRBJ2-3, is DGGITQSPKYLFRKEGQNVTLSCEQNLNHDAMYWYRQDPGQGLRLIYYSQIVNDFQKGDIAEGYSVSREKKESFPLTVTSAQKNPTAFYLCASSVRLAWDTQYFGPGTRLTVL.